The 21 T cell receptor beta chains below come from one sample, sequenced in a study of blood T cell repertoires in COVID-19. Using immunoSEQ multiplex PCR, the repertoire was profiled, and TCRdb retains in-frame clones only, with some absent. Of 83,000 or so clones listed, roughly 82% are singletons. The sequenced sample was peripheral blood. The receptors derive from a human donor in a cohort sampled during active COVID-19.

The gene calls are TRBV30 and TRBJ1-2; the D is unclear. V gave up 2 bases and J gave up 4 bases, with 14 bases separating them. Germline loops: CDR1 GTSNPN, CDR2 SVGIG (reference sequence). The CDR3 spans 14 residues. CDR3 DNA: TGTGCCTGGAGTTGGCAGGAGACTAGCTATGGCTACACCTTC. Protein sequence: CAWSWQETSYGYTF.

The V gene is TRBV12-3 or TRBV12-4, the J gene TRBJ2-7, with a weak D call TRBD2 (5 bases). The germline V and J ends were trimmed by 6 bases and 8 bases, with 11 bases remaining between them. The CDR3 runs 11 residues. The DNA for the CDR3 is TGTGCCAGCAGCTCTACGGGGAAGCAGTACTTC. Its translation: CASSSTGKQYF.

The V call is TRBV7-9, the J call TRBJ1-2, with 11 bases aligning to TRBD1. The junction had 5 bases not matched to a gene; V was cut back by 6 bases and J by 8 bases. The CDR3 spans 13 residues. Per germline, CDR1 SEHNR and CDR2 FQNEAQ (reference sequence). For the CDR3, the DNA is TGTGCCAGCAGGCCCAGGACAGGGGGCGGCTACACCTTC. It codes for CASRPRTGGGYTF.

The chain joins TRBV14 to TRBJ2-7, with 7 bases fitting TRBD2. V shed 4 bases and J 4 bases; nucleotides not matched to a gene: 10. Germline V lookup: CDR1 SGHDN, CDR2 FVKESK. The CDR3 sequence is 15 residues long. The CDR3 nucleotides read TGTGCCAGCAGCCGCGCTCTTGGGGAGGGATACGAGCAGTACTTC. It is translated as CASSRALGEGYEQYF.

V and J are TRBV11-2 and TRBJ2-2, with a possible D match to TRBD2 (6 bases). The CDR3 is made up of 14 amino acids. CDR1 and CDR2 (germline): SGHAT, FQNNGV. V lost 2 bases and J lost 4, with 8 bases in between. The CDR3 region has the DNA TGTGCCAGCAGCTTATGGAGGGGCACCGGGGAGCTGTTTTTT. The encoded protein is CASSLWRGTGELFF.

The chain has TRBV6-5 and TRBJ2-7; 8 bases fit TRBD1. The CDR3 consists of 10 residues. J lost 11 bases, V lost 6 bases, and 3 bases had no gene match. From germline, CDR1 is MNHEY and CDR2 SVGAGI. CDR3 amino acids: CASREDREYF. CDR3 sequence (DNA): TGTGCCAGCAGGGAGGACAGGGAGTACTTC.

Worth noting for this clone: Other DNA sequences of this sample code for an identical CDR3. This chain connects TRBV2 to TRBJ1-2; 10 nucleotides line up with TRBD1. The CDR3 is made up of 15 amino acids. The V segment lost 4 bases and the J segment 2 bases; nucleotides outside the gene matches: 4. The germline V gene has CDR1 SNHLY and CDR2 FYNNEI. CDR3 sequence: CASSGPGQGNYGYTF. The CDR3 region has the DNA TGTGCCAGCAGTGGGCCGGGACAGGGGAACTATGGCTACACCTTC.

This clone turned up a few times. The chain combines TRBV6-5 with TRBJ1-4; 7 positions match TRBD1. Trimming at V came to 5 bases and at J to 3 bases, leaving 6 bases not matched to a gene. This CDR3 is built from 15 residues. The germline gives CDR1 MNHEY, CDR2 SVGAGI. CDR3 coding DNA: TGTGCCAGCAGTCCCCAGGGGGTCCCTAATGAAAAACTGTTTTTT. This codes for CASSPQGVPNEKLFF.

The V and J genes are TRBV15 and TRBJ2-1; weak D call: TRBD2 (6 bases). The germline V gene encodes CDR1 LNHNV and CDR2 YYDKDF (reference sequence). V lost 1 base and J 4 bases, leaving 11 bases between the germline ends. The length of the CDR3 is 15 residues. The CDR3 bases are TGTGCCACCAGCAGAGGGGGCGGGGTGTACAATGAGCAGTTCTTC. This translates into CATSRGGGVYNEQFF.

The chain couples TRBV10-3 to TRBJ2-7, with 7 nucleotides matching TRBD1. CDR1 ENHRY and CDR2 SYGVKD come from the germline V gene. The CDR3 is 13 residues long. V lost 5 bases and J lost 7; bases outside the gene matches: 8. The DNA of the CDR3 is TGTGCCATCAGTAGACAGGGATTGGGGGAGCAGTACTTC. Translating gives CAISRQGLGEQYF.

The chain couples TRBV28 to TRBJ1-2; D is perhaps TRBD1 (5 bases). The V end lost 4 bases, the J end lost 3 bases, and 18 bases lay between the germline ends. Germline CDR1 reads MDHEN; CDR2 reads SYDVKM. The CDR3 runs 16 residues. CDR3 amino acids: CASSSVRWGGDYGYTF. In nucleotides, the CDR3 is TGTGCCAGCAGTTCCGTACGTTGGGGGGGAGACTATGGCTACACCTTC.

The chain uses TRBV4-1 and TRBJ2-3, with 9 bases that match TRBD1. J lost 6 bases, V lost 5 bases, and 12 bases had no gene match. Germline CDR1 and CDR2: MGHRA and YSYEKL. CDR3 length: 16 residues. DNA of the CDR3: TGCGCCAGCAGCAAGCGACCGGGACAGGGAACTGATACGCAGTATTTT. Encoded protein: CASSKRPGQGTDTQYF.

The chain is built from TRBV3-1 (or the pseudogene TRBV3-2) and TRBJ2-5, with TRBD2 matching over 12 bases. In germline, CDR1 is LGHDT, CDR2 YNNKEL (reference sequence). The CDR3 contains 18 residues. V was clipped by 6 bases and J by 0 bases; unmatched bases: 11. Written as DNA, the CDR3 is TGTGCCAGCAGGACCAACGTACTAGCGGGGGGTTACCAAGAGACCCAGTACTTC. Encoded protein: CASRTNVLAGGYQETQYF.

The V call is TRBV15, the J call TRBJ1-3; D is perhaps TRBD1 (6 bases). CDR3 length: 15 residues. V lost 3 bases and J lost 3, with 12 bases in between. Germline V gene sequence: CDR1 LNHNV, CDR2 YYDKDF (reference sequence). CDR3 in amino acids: CATSSNYRVGNTIYF. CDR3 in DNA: TGTGCCACCAGCAGCAATTACAGGGTTGGAAACACCATATATTTT. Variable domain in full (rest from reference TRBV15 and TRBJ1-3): DAMVIQNPRYQVTQFGKPVTLSCSQTLNHNVMYWYQQKSSQAPKLLFHYYDKDFNNEADTPDNFQSRRPNTSFCFLDIRSPGLGDTAMYLCATSSNYRVGNTIYFGEGSWLTVV.

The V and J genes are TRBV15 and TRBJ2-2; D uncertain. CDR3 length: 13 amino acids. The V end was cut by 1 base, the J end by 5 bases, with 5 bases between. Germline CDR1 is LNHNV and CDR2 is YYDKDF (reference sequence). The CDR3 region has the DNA TGTGCCACCAGCAGAGCGAGAACCGGGGAGCTGTTTTTT. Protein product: CATSRARTGELFF. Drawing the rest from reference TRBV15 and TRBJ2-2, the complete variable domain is DAMVIQNPRYQVTQFGKPVTLSCSQTLNHNVMYWYQQKSSQAPKLLFHYYDKDFNNEADTPDNFQSRRPNTSFCFLDIRSPGLGDTAMYLCATSRARTGELFFGEGSRLTVL.

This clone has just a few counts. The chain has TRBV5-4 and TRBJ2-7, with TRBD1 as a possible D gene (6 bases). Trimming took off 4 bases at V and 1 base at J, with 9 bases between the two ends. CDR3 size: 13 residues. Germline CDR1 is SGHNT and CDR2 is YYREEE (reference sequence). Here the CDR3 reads CASSPGQSYEQYF. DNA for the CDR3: TGTGCCAGCAGCCCAGGACAGTCCTACGAGCAGTACTTC.

The CDR3 here is CASSGPHSGNTIYF. Here the CDR3 DNA reads TGTGCCAGCAGCGGGCCCCACTCTGGAAACACCATATATTTT. The genes are TRBV7-8 and TRBJ1-3, with D unclear. CDR3 size: 14 residues. The germline CDR1 and CDR2 sequences are SGHVS and FQNEAQ. The germline V and J ends were trimmed by 5 bases and 0 bases, with 8 bases remaining between them.

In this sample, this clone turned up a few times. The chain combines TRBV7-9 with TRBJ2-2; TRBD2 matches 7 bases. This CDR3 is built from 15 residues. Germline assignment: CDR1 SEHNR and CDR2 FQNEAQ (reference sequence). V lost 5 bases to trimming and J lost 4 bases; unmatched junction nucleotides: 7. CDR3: CASSVPGLPTGELFF. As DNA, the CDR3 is TGTGCCAGCAGCGTCCCGGGACTACCCACCGGGGAGCTGTTTTTT. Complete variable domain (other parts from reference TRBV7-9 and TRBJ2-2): DTGVSQNPRHKITKRGQNVTFRCDPISEHNRLYWYRQTLGQGPEFLTYFQNEAQLEKSRLLSDRFSAERPKGSFSTLEIQRTEQGDSAMYLCASSVPGLPTGELFFGEGSRLTVL.

As DNA, the CDR3 is TGTGCCAGCAGCTTCGGGACAGGGCTCCAGGGGGTCCACTTT. It specifies CASSFGTGLQGVHF. V and J are TRBV5-6 and TRBJ1-6, with 9 bases matching TRBD1. Germline CDR1 SGHDT, CDR2 YYEEEE. Trimming at V came to 2 bases and at J to 17 bases, leaving 11 bases not matched to a gene. There are 14 residues in the CDR3.

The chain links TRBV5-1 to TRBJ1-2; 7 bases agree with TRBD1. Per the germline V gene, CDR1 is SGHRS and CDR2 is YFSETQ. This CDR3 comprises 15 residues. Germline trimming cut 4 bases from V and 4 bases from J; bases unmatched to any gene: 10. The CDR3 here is CASSQSQGVGYGYTF. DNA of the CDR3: TGCGCCAGCAGCCAGTCGCAGGGGGTTGGCTATGGCTACACCTTC.

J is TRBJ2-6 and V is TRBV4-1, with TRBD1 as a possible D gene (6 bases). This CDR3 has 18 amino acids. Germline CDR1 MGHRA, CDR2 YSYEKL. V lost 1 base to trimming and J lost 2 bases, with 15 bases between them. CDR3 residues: CASSQGPSGTTGANVLTF. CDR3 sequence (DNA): TGCGCCAGCAGCCAAGGGCCTTCGGGGACAACTGGGGCCAACGTCCTGACTTTC.